The T cell receptor beta chain under discussion was sequenced for a study of early T cells in non-severe SARS-CoV-2 infection. For the study at large: Alpha and beta chains were unpaired, from unsorted whole-blood bulk RNA. General study points: VDJdb matching favored anti-spike CD8 responses, missing private and CD4 specificities.

The CDR3 has 14 amino acids. CDR1 SQVTM and CDR2 ANQGSEA come from the germline V gene. V shed 7 bases and J shed 4 bases, with 16 bases lying between them. TCRdb passed the 5' RACE reads through MiXCR, listing each CDR3 protein once. The data hold tens of thousands of distinct CDR3 sequences, with around 19% observed a single time. A note on this clonotype: The antigen is unknown.

The source is an adult who was a healthcare worker with PCR-confirmed SARS-CoV-2 infection or an uninfected control (not recorded which). This specimen was whole blood, taken at baseline. This chain connects TRBV29-1 to TRBJ2-2; either TRBD1 or TRBD2 may fit D (6 bases each). The CDR3 DNA reads as TGCAGCGGGAGGGGGACGGATTTCACCGGGGAGCTGTTTTTT. Protein sequence: CSGRGTDFTGELFF.